The 9 T cell receptor beta chains below were found in one sample sequenced in a study of early T cells in non-severe SARS-CoV-2 infection. TCRdb itself ran the 5' RACE reads through MiXCR, one entry per CDR3 protein. Found here are 55,000 to 65,000 distinct CDR3 sequences, more than 9% of them singletons; the top ten hold approximately 6.5%. Sequencing was carried out using whole blood. Every receptor here comes from an adult who was a healthcare worker with PCR-confirmed SARS-CoV-2 infection or an uninfected control (not recorded which).

This clonotype was counted a few times. V and J are TRBV7-9 and TRBJ1-1, with TRBD1 matching over 8 bases. The CDR3 extends over 15 amino acids. The germline CDR1 and CDR2 sequences are SEHNR and FQNEAQ (reference sequence). J lost 5 bases, V lost 5 bases, and 10 bases had no gene match. Here the CDR3 DNA reads TGTGCCAGCAGCCATTTTGACAGGGGAAGGACTGAAGCTTTCTTT. As protein: CASSHFDRGRTEAFF. Full variable domain (remainder filled in from reference TRBV7-9 and TRBJ1-1): DTGVSQNPRHKITKRGQNVTFRCDPISEHNRLYWYRQTLGQGPEFLTYFQNEAQLEKSRLLSDRFSAERPKGSFSTLEIQRTEQGDSAMYLCASSHFDRGRTEAFFGQGTRLTVV.

This clonotype was counted many times. V and J are TRBV7-2 and TRBJ2-5, with TRBD2 matching over 13 bases. The germline V gene encodes CDR1 SGHTA and CDR2 FQGNSA. There are 17 residues in the CDR3. Germline trimming cut 5 bases from V and 6 bases from J; bases unmatched to any gene: 12. The DNA of the CDR3 is TGTGCCAGCAGCCCACGGACTAGCGGGAGAGGGGAACAGACCCAGTACTTC. It encodes CASSPRTSGRGEQTQYF.

This clonotype showed up many times. The chain combines TRBV29-1 with TRBJ2-3; weak D call: TRBD1 (5 bases). This CDR3 contains 11 residues. CDR1 and CDR2 from the germline V gene are SQVTM and ANQGSEA. V lost 4 bases and J 4 bases, leaving 6 bases between the germline ends. The CDR3 bases are TGCAGCGTTGCAGGGCCAGATACGCAGTATTTT. Translation gives CSVAGPDTQYF.

The chain carries TRBV5-1 and TRBJ2-3; D possibly corresponds to TRBD2 (6 bases). Germline V CDR1 and CDR2: SGHRS, YFSETQ. The CDR3 covers 14 residues. V lost 4 bases, J lost 6 bases, and 15 bases lay in between. The CDR3 sequence: CASSPGTRVDTQYF. The CDR3 bases are TGCGCCAGCAGCCCCGGGACTCGAGTGGATACGCAGTATTTT.

The table lists this clonotype with a few counts. The V and J genes are TRBV7-2 and TRBJ2-2; D not certain. V was clipped by 5 bases and J by 4 bases, with 26 bases between them. The CDR3 runs to 19 residues. Germline values: CDR1 SGHTA, CDR2 FQGNSA. CDR3: CASSPNPRVLHRPTGELFF. Written as DNA, the CDR3 is TGTGCCAGCAGCCCTAACCCAAGGGTACTCCACCGGCCCACCGGGGAGCTGTTTTTT.

This clonotype was found a few times. This CDR3 reads CASRLARTGELFF. The CDR3 DNA sequence: TGTGCCAGCAGACTAGCGCGCACCGGGGAGCTGTTTTTT. The chain is built from TRBV2 and TRBJ2-2; 7 bases are shared with TRBD2. Germline V gives CDR1 SNHLY, CDR2 FYNNEI. J was trimmed by 4 bases and V by 6 bases; bases with no gene match: 2. The length of the CDR3 is 13 residues.

The V gene is TRBV5-6, the J gene TRBJ2-5; D is possibly TRBD1 or TRBD2 (5 bases each). The germline CDR1 and CDR2 sequences are SGHDT and YYEEEE. Trimming shortened V by 4 bases and J by 5 bases, and 18 bases separated the two germline ends. This CDR3 contains 15 residues. In DNA form, the CDR3 reads TGTGCCAGCAGCCCTGCGATGGACTGGGGGGAGACCCAGTACTTC. This codes for CASSPAMDWGETQYF.

This clonotype showed up many times. The rearrangement links TRBV2 to TRBJ1-5, with D perhaps TRBD1 (6 bases). Germline CDR1 and CDR2: SNHLY and FYNNEI. Between the trimmed V and J ends, which lost 7 bases and 6 bases, there was a span of 16 bases. This CDR3 region has 14 residues. The CDR3 DNA follows: TGTGCCAGCACCGAGAACAGGGCCGGTCAGCCCCAGCATTTT. It yields the protein CASTENRAGQPQHF.

V is TRBV9 and J is TRBJ2-1; 7 bases map to TRBD2. Germline CDR1 and CDR2: SGDLS and YYNGEE. V was clipped by 4 bases and J by 3 bases; unmatched bases: 13. This CDR3 contains 17 residues. The CDR3 DNA is TGTGCCAGCAGCCCGCCTGGTGGCGGGAGCTTCTACAATGAGCAGTTCTTC. Protein sequence: CASSPPGGGSFYNEQFF.